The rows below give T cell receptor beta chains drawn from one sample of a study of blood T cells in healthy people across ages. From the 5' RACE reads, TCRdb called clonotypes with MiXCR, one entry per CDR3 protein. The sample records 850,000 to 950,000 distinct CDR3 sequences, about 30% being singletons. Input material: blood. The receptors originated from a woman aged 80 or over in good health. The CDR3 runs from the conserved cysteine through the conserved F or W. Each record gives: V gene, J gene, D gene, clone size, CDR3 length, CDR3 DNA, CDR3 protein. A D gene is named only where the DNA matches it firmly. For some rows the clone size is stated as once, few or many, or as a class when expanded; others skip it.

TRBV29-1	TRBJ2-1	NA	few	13	TGCAGCGTTGAGGTAGGGTCCTACAATGAGCAGTTCTTC	CSVEVGSYNEQFF
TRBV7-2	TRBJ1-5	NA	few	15	TGTGCCAGCAACTTAGGACTTTTATTCAATCAGCCCCAGCATTTT	CASNLGLLFNQPQHF
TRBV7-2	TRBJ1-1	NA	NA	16	TGTGCCAGCAGCCCCCGCCCCGGACACACGAACACTGAAGCTTTCTTT	CASSPRPGHTNTEAFF
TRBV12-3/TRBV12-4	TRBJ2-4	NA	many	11	TGTGCCAGCAGTCCGCAAAACATTCAGTACTTC	CASSPQNIQYF
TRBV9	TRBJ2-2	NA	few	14	TGTGCCAGCAGCCCCCTGGAAGCCACCGGGGAGCTGTTTTTT	CASSPLEATGELFF
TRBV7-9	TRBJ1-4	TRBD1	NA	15	TGTGCCAGCAGCCCCGGGCAGGGGGCGGAAGAAAAACTGTTTTTT	CASSPGQGAEEKLFF
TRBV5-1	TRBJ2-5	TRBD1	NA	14	TGCGCCAGCAGCTCGCTCGGGACAGAAGAGACCCAGTACTTC	CASSSLGTEETQYF
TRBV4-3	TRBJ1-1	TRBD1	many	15	TGCGCCAGCAGCGAACAGGGGTGGATCGACACTGAAGCTTTCTTT	CASSEQGWIDTEAFF
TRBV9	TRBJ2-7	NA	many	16	TGTGCCAGCAGCAGACAGCCAGGGGCTAGCTCCTACGAGCAGTACTTC	CASSRQPGASSYEQYF
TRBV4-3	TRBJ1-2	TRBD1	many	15	TGCGCCAGCACGAGGACAGGGGGCGCGAGGTATGGCTACACCTTC	CASTRTGGARYGYTF
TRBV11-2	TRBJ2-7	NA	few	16	TGTGCCAGCAGCCTCCTTGGTAACCCTTCCTACAATGAGCAGTACTTC	CASSLLGNPSYNEQYF
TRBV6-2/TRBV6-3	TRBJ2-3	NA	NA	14	TGTGCCAGCAGTTACCGTGACAGTCGAGATATGCAGTATTTT	CASSYRDSRDMQYF
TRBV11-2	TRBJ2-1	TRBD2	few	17	TGTGCCAGCAGCTCCCGAGCTAGCGGGGTCCTCCCTAATGAGCAGTTCTTC	CASSSRASGVLPNEQFF
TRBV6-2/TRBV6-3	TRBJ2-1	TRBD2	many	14	TGTGCCAGCAGTCCCCCGGTAGCGGGGGGGGAGCAGTTCTTC	CASSPPVAGGEQFF
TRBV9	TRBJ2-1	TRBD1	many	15	TGTGCCAGCAGTCAAGTACAGGGGGAGAGGAGGGAGCAGTTCTTC	CASSQVQGERREQFF
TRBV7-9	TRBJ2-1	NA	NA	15	TGTGCCAGCAGCTTAGCCCAGACAGGCTACAATGAGCAGTTCTTC	CASSLAQTGYNEQFF
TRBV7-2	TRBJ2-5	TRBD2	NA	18	TGTGCCAGCAGCTTAGCCCCCACCCTAGCGGGGGGGCCGGATGAGCAGTACTTC	CASSLAPTLAGGPDEQYF
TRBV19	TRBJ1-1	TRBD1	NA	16	TGTGCCAGTATCCAGGGGACAGGTGGTCGTCACACTGAAGCTTTCTTT	CASIQGTGGRHTEAFF
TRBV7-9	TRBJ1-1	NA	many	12	TGTGCCAGCAGCTCCACGAACACTGAAGCTTTCTTT	CASSSTNTEAFF
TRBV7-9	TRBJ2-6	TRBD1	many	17	TGTGCCAGCAGTAAGGGACAGGGAGACTCTGGGGCCAACGTCCTGACTTTC	CASSKGQGDSGANVLTF
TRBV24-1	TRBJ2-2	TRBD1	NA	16	TGTGCCACCAGTGAATCGGGACAGGGTTACACCGGGGAGCTGTTTTTT	CATSESGQGYTGELFF
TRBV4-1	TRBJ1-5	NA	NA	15	TGCGCCAGCAGCCCGACACAGGGAGCCACTCAGCCCCAGCATTTT	CASSPTQGATQPQHF
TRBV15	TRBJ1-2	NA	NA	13	TGTGCCACCAGCAGGGAGGTGGGCTATGGCTACACCTTC	CATSREVGYGYTF
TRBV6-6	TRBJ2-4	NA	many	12	TGTGCCAGCACTCAGGGGATGGACATTCAGTACTTC	CASTQGMDIQYF
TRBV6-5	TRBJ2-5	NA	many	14	TGTGCCAGCAGTTACGCGGGGAGGAAAGAGACCCAGTACTTC	CASSYAGRKETQYF
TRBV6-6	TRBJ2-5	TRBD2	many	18	TGTGCCAGCAGTTATGGCTTGGCTAGCGGGGGGGATCAAGAGACCCAGTACTTC	CASSYGLASGGDQETQYF
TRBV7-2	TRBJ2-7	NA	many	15	TGTGCCAGCAGCTTGGGGGGGGCCTCCTCCTACGAGCAGTACTTC	CASSLGGASSYEQYF
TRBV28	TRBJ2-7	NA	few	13	TGTGCCAGCAGCCTTTTGGGGGTCTACGAGCAGTACTTC	CASSLLGVYEQYF
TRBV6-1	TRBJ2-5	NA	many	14	TGTGCCAGCAGTGAAGACAGGGCTTCCCCGAGTCGGTACTTC	CASSEDRASPSRYF
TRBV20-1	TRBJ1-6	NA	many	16	TGCAGTGCTAAGGGGGACAAAAGCTCCTATAATTCACCCCTCCACTTT	CSAKGDKSSYNSPLHF
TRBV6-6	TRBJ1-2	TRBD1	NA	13	TGTGCCAGCAGTCGAACAGGGGGGGGTGGCTACACCTTC	CASSRTGGGGYTF
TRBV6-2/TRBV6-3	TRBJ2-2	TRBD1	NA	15	TGTGCCAGTGTTCGGGACAGGATCGACACCGGGGAGCTGTTTTTT	CASVRDRIDTGELFF
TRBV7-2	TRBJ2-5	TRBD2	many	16	TGTGCCAGCAGCTTAGTTCCTAGCGGGGGCCAAGAGACCCAGTACTTC	CASSLVPSGGQETQYF
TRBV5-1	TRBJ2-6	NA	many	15	TGCGCCAGCAGCTTGGTCGTTACTGGGGCCAACGTCCTGACTTTC	CASSLVVTGANVLTF
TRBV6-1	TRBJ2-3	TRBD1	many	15	TGTGCCAGCAGTGACCAGGGACAGGGCACAGATACGCAGTATTTT	CASSDQGQGTDTQYF
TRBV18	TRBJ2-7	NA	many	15	TGTGCCAGCTCACCTACCCGGCGTCCTTCAAACGAGCAGTACTTC	CASSPTRRPSNEQYF
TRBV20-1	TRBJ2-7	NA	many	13	TGCAGTGCCACGACAAGGGTCCTCTACGAGCAGTACTTC	CSATTRVLYEQYF
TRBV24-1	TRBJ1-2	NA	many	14	TGTGCCACCAGTGAATCGAGCAGGGAGGTTGGCTACACCTTC	CATSESSREVGYTF
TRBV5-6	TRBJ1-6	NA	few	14	TGTGCCAGCAGCTTCAGCAGTTCCAATTCACCCCTCCACTTT	CASSFSSSNSPLHF
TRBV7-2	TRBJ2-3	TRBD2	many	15	TGTGCCAGCAGCCATAGCGGGGGGGGAACAGATACGCAGTATTTT	CASSHSGGGTDTQYF
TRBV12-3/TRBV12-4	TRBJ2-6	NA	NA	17	TGTGCCAGCAGCCTCGGCGGGATGACGCGCGGGGCCAACGTCCTGACTTTC	CASSLGGMTRGANVLTF
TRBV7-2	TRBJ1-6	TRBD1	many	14	TGTGCCAGCAGCCCCGACAGGGGAGCTGCACCCCTCCACTTT	CASSPDRGAAPLHF
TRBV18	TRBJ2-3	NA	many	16	TGTGCCAGCTCACCACCCTCGGGGATCGGCACAGATACGCAGTATTTT	CASSPPSGIGTDTQYF
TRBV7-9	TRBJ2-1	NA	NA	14	TGTGCCAGCAGGGCTCGGGCCTCCTGCAATGAGCAGTTCTTC	CASRARASCNEQFF
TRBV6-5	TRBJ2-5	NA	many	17	TGTGCCAGCAGTTCCCTAGTAGGGGGGTCACAGGGTGAGACCCAGTACTTC	CASSSLVGGSQGETQYF
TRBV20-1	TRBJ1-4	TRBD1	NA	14	TGCAGTGCTCAAAGGGGGCCAACTAATGAAAAACTGTTTTTT	CSAQRGPTNEKLFF
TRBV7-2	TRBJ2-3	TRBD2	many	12	TGTGCCAGCAGCCCCCAGCGGGAGGCGCAGTATTTT	CASSPQREAQYF
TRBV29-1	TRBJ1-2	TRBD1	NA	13	TGCAGCGTTGCCAGACAGGGGCACTACGGCTACATCTTC	CSVARQGHYGYIF
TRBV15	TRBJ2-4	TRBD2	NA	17	TGTGCCACCAGCAGAGTACGAGGGAGGGAAGCCAAAAACATTCAGTACTTC	CATSRVRGREAKNIQYF
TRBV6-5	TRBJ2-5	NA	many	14	TGTGCCAGCAGAGCCCCCCAGGGAGGAGAGACCCAGTACTTC	CASRAPQGGETQYF
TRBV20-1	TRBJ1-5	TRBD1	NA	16	TGCAGTGCTAGAGATTCCGGACAGGGGAGAAATCAGCCCCAGCATTTT	CSARDSGQGRNQPQHF
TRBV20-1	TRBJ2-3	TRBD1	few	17	TGCAGTGCTAGAGCGGTGAAGGGGGCGCGTAGCACAGATACGCAGTATTTT	CSARAVKGARSTDTQYF
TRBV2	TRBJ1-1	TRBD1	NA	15	TGTGCCAGCAGCGCGACAGGGGGGAAGGACACTGAAGCTTTCTTT	CASSATGGKDTEAFF
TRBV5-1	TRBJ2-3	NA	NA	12	TGCGCCAGCAGATTAAATACAGATACGCAGTATTTT	CASRLNTDTQYF
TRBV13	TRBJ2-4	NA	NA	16	TGTGCCAGCAGCTTAGGCCCCAGGGACCCCAAAAACATTCAGTACTTC	CASSLGPRDPKNIQYF
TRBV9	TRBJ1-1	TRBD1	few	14	TGTGCCAGCAGCGACCAGACAGGGATCACTGAAGCTTTCTTT	CASSDQTGITEAFF
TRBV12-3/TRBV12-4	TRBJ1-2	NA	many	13	TGTGCCAGCAGTTCCGGGACGCCCCACGGCTACACCTTC	CASSSGTPHGYTF
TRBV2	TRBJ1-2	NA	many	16	TGTGCCAGCAGTGGGTACGGACCCTCTATTTCTTATGGCTACACCTTC	CASSGYGPSISYGYTF
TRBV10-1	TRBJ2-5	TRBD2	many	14	TGCGCCAGCAGTGAGGGACTAGGAGTAGGGACCCAGTACTTC	CASSEGLGVGTQYF